The clone carrying this T cell receptor beta chain was detected many times. The J segment lost 0 bases and the V segment lost 3 bases, leaving 15 bases of the junction unmatched. In germline, CDR1 is MNHEY, CDR2 SMNVEV (reference sequence). This CDR3 comprises 19 residues. TCRbeta library construction was performed incorporating unique molecular identifiers. TCRdb analysed the PCR reads with MiXCR anew, one entry per CDR3 protein. The repertoire holds about 360,000 distinct CDR3 sequences, with 10% to 15% as singletons. These data originate in a study of T-cell reconstitution after alpha-beta-depleted transplantation in children.

The receptor comes from a human donor who donated a stem cell graft to a child with Fanconi anemia. Sequenced here: PBMCs, sampled from the stem cell graft. This sequence joins TRBV27 and TRBJ2-3; 7 bases are a match to TRBD2. The CDR3 reads CASSFSGTTLRASTDTQYF. CDR3 nucleotide sequence: TGTGCCAGCAGTTTCTCGGGGACTACCCTCCGTGCTAGCACAGATACGCAGTATTTT.